This TCR beta chain was observed in a study of T-cell memory formation after mild COVID-19 (dated by TCRdb to the early 2020s). Notes on the research overall: TCR sequence clusters from the two donors were largely donor specific. In two donors, T-cell clones that expanded and contracted after mild COVID-19 were tracked by sequencing TCRalpha and TCRbeta repertoires over time. Two young, previously healthy adult volunteers, one female and one male, were included in the cohort.

This clonotype was counted between two and nine times. Its binding antigen is unknown. No qualities accompany the bases; no much larger clone lies one base away. From the germline V gene (reference sequence), CDR1 is DFQATT and CDR2 is SNEGSKA. The CDR3 holds 14 amino acids from the cysteine to the phenylalanine. Only the CDR3 DNA is retained, 42 bases long and in frame from the first base. V is cut by 4 bases and J by 2 bases, and the space between the germline ends is 14 bases. Sequencing was performed on an Illumina NovaSeq 6000. Using 5'RACE with constant-segment primers, TCRalpha and TCRbeta cDNA libraries were constructed, with sample barcodes and unique molecular identifiers added in the process. Trizol reagent was used to extract RNA from every sample. Libraries were amplified in two PCR steps, with a second sample barcode and Illumina TruSeq adapters added in the second step. Sequencing of the libraries was done on an Illumina NovaSeq, producing 2 x 150 bp paired-end reads. The authors' pipeline ran thus. The reads were demultiplexed and collapsed into UMI-guided consensus sequences using migec v1.2.7. Using mixcr v2.1.11, UMI consensuses were aligned to TRA and TRB V and J templates and then assembled into clonotypes. Clonotypes were classified as expanded or contracted when called significant by both edgeR and NoisET, with noise models trained on biological replicates. edgeR calls used a false discovery rate-adjusted p below 0.01 and a log2 fold-change threshold of 1. PCA with hierarchical clustering of max-normalized trajectories of the 1000 most abundant clonotypes was used as exploratory dynamics analysis. Separately sequenced CD4+ and CD8+ repertoires were used to assign a CD4 or CD8 phenotype to each responding clone. Using fastp at Q25 and MiXCR, TCRdb reprocessed the public reads and kept productive beta chains. CDR3 protein duplicates are merged, each entry listing the most common genes and DNA. TCRdb, not the authors, supplied the V and J calls. The sample contains about 400,000 distinct CDR3 sequences, about a sixth of them found a single time. The top ten clones comprise roughly a fifth of the sample.

Beyond this particular receptor, the publication reports: Contracting CD4+ clones were located mainly in the CM and EM memory subsets, whereas CD8+ clones were found to be enriched in EMRA. Clones that contracted from day 15 to 85 showed balanced CD4/CD8 phenotypes, whereas a second wave of clones that expanded from day 15 to 37 leaned towards CD4+. Some responding clones were found in pre-infection memory, which suggests that pre-existing cross-reactive memory T cells took part in the SARS-CoV-2 response. The study covered only two mild cases, and larger cohorts including severe cases with pre-infection samples were considered necessary. The second-wave clones that peaked on day 37 were not confirmed to be SARS-CoV-2 specific.

Ficoll-Paque density gradient centrifugation was used to isolate PBMCs. Specimen: PBMCs or a T cell subset sorted from them (not recorded which). The receptor was isolated from a man aged 18 to 29 who had mild COVID-19 (a few samples of this study predate the infection). The sample titles of this study are shuffled in the database, so cell type and time point are left out; the donor was told from shared clones. The chain was built from TRBV20-1 and TRBJ2-5; no D gene call is confident. This receptor carries the CDR3 CSAKGWGEQETQYF. The nucleotide sequence reads as follows: TGCAGTGCTAAGGGATGGGGTGAACAAGAGACCCAGTACTTC.